What follows describes a single T cell receptor (beta chain). Its antigen is unknown. This sample is drawn from a study of cytomegalovirus exposure and HLA in healthy donors. Study overall: HLA-typed donors contributed some 85 million unique TCRs, which were held in an early data release.

Germline CDR1 SGHKS, CDR2 YYEKEE (reference sequence). The V end lost 3 bases, the J end lost 3 bases, and 9 bases lay between the germline ends. This CDR3 region has 13 residues. Study-wide results and caveats: In a later analysis, at a false discovery rate of 0.05, approximately 16,000 TCR beta sequences matched HLA alleles. Presence/absence results assume similar sequencing depth per donor, which may not hold. In vitro confirmation showed a few CMV-associated chains to be CMV antigen specific.

Primers: 60 Vbeta forward and 13 Jbeta reverse. Produced via immunoSEQ multiplex PCR; TCRdb's table is partial and in-frame only. The repertoire holds roughly 120,000 clones, with about four fifths as singletons. What was sequenced was PBMCs. The source of this sequence is a young man in good health and CMV-seropositive. V gene TRBV5-5 combines with J gene TRBJ1-1, with a possible D match to TRBD1 (5 bases). The CDR3: CASSSTGDTEAFF. The DNA for the CDR3 is TGTGCCAGCAGCTCCACAGGTGACACTGAAGCTTTCTTT.